This TCR beta chain was sequenced for a study of blood T cell repertoires in COVID-19. Study-wide background: Samples came from the United States, Italy and Spain, spanning acute and convalescent COVID-19. T cells, B-cell-depleted T cells, or PBMCs supplied cDNA or gDNA.

The table lists this clone with a count of one. Unmatched junction bases numbered 4, after V lost 0 bases and J lost 1 base. This CDR3 has 17 amino acids. CDR1 and CDR2 (germline): SGHDT, YYEEEE. Original analysis: From reference gene primer amplification, estimates of nucleated cell counts were derived. TCRdb's table, derived via immunoSEQ multiplex PCR, lists solely in-frame clones and lacks some. The DNA was the basis for D and trimming; V, J and clone size are from that table. The sample contains some 100,000 clones, 81% of which appear only once. The V gene is TRBV5-6, the J gene TRBJ2-3, with TRBD1 matching over 11 bases. This TCR derives from a man older than 75 with active or convalescent COVID-19. Material for sequencing was peripheral blood. This chain's CDR3 is CASSLGPGQGGTDTQYF. In DNA form, the CDR3 reads TGTGCCAGCAGCTTGGGACCGGGACAGGGGGGCACAGATACGCAGTATTTT.